The rows below give T cell receptor beta chains drawn from one sample of a study of lymphopenia after photon versus proton radiotherapy. Profiled with immunoSEQ multiplex PCR; TCRdb holds only in-frame clones, not every one. The data hold around 70,000 clones, with under 95% observed a single time. The sample here was peripheral blood, taken from a patient treated with photon-based radiotherapy. The receptors were sampled from a woman in her 70s with pancreatic cancer. Both conserved end residues are part of each CDR3. A D gene is named only where the DNA matches it firmly. Clone sizes are given selectively: once, few, many, or a class where the clone is expanded.

j_call v_call d_call cdr3_length clone_size cdr3_aa cdr3_nt
TRBJ1-5 TRBV27 - 15 - CASSPTRGANQPQHF TGTGCCAGCAGTCCAACAAGAGGGGCCAATCAGCCCCAGCATTTT
TRBJ1-1 TRBV18 - 15 - CASSPPGGTGTEAFF TGTGCCAGCTCACCACCGGGAGGGACGGGCACTGAAGCTTTCTTT
TRBJ2-3 TRBV6-5 - 13 - CASRRDSTDTQYF TGTGCCAGCAGGAGGGACAGCACAGATACGCAGTATTTT
TRBJ2-3 TRBV9 - 17 once CASSVGLGGKSTDTQYF TGTGCCAGCAGCGTAGGGCTTGGCGGAAAGAGCACAGATACGCAGTATTTT
TRBJ2-1 TRBV29-1 - 17 - CSVVTYDGRGSYNEQFF TGCAGCGTTGTCACTTATGATGGGAGAGGGTCCTACAATGAGCAGTTCTTC
TRBJ1-2 TRBV19 - 11 - CASSIAGGYTF TGTGCCAGTAGTATCGCCGGTGGCTACACCTTC
TRBJ1-2 TRBV2 - 14 once CASIEAQDPRGYTF TGTGCCAGCATAGAAGCGCAGGACCCACGGGGCTACACCTTC
TRBJ2-5 TRBV4-1 TRBD2 16 - CASSQDGGGRAETQYF TGCGCCAGCAGCCAAGATGGCGGCGGGAGGGCGGAGACCCAGTACTTC
TRBJ1-2 TRBV7-2 TRBD1 15 - CASSLEPGQGLGYTF TGTGCCAGCAGCTTAGAGCCGGGACAGGGACTTGGCTACACCTTC
TRBJ2-7 TRBV4-3 - 13 few CASSQDPRLEQYF TGCGCCAGCAGCCAAGATCCCCGTCTCGAGCAGTACTTC
TRBJ2-1 TRBV5-1 TRBD1 14 - CASSSWTGLNEQFF TGCGCCAGCAGCTCCTGGACAGGGTTAAATGAGCAGTTCTTC
TRBJ2-1 TRBV18 - 13 - CASSPGGAWEQFF TGTGCCAGCTCACCGGGGGGGGCATGGGAGCAGTTCTTC
TRBJ1-4 TRBV5-1 - 15 - CASSLRRATNEKLFF TGCGCCAGCAGCTTGCGGAGAGCAACTAATGAAAAACTGTTTTTT
TRBJ2-2 TRBV15 TRBD2 19 - CATSSPPQASGINTGELFF TGTGCCACCAGCAGTCCCCCTCAGGCTAGCGGGATCAACACCGGGGAGCTGTTTTTT
TRBJ1-2 TRBV19 - 16 - CASSTSGTLSSVGYTF TGTGCCAGTAGTACCTCCGGGACATTATCTTCTGTTGGCTACACCTTC
TRBJ2-3 TRBV7-3 TRBD2 13 - CASSLGLADTQYF TGTGCCAGCAGCCTTGGACTAGCGGATACGCAGTATTTT
TRBJ2-7 TRBV5-4 TRBD1 16 - CASSFTGTGFNYEQYF TGTGCCAGCAGCTTCACCGGGACAGGGTTTAATTACGAGCAGTACTTC